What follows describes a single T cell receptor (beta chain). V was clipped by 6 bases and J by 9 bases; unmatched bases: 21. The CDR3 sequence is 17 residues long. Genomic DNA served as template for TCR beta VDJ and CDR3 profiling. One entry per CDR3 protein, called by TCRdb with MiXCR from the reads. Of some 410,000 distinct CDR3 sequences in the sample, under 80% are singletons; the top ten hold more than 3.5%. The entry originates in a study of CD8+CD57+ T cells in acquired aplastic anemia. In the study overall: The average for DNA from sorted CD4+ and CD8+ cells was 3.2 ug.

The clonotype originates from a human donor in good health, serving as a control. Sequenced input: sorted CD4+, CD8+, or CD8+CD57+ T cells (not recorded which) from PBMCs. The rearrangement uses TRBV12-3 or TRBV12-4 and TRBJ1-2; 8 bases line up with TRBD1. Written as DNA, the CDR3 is TGTGCCAGCAGGGCAATGAGGGGACAGGAGCCCGTTTATCGCTACACCTTC. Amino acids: CASRAMRGQEPVYRYTF.